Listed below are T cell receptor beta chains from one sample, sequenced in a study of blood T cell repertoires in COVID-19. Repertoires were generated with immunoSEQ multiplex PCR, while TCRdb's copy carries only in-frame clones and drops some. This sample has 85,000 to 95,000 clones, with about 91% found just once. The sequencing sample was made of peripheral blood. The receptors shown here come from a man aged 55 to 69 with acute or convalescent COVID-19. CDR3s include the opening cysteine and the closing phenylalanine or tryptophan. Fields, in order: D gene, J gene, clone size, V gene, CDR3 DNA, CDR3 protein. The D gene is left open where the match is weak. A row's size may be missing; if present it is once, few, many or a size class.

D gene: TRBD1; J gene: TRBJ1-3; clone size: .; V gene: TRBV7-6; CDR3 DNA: TGTGCCAGCAGCCTCGGAAGGGACAGGGGTGGAAACACCATATATTTT; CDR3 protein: CASSLGRDRGGNTIYF
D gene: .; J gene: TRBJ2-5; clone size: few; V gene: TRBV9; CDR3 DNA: TGTGCCAGCAGCGGAGGTCTTGGACAAGGGACCCAGTACTTC; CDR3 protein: CASSGGLGQGTQYF
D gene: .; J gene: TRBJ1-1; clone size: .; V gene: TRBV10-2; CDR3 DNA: TGCGCCAGCAAACAGGGACCCCGCTTGAACACTGAAGCTTTCTTT; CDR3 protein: CASKQGPRLNTEAFF
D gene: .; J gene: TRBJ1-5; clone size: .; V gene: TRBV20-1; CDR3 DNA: TGCAGTGCTAGTCCGGGGAACGGCAATCAGCCCCAGCATTTT; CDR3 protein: CSASPGNGNQPQHF
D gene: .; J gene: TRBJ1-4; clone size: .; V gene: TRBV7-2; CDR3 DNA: TGTGCCAGCAGCCAGACGGGAAGGAGTGAAAAACTGTTTTTT; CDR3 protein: CASSQTGRSEKLFF
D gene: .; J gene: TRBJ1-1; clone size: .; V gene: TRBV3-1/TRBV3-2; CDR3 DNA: TGTGCCAGCAGCCAAGAGGCCCTTATGAACACTGAAGCTTTCTTT; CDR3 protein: CASSQEALMNTEAFF
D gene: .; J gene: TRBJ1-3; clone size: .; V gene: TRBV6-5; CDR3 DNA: TGTGCCAGCGGACAAAACACCATATATTTT; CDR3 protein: CASGQNTIYF
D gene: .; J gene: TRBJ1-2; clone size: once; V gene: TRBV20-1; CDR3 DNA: TGCAGTGCTAGTGAAGGGGCGCGGGGTGGCTACACCTTC; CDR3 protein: CSASEGARGGYTF
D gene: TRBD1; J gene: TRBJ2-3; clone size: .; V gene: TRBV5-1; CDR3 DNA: TGCGCCAGCAGCTGGACCGGGACAGGGGGCCTTGGCACAGATACGCAGTATTTT; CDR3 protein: CASSWTGTGGLGTDTQYF
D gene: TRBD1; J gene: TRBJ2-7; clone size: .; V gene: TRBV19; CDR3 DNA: TGTGCCAGTAGTAGACAGGGTACCTACGAGCAGTACTTC; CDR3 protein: CASSRQGTYEQYF
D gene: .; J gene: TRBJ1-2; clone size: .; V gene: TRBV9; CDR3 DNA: TGTGCCAGCAGCTCCGAGGGCTATGGCTACACCTTC; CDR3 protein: CASSSEGYGYTF
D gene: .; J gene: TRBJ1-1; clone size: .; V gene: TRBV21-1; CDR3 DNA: TGTGCCAGCTATAAATTATGGACAGAGGATTACACTGAAGCTTTCTTT; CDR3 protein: CASYKLWTEDYTEAFF
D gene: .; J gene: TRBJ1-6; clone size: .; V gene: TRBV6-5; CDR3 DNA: TGTGCCAGCACCTCGGGTCTCACTTCACCCCTCCACTTT; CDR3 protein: CASTSGLTSPLHF
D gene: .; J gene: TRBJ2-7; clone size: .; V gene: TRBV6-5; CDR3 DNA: TGTGCCAGCAGTCCACGGAGCTCCTACGAGCAGTACTTC; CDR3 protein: CASSPRSSYEQYF
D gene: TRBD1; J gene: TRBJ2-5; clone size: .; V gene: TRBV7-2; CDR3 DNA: TGTGCCAGCAGGCCCCGGGACAGGGGCACGGAGACCCAGTACTTC; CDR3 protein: CASRPRDRGTETQYF
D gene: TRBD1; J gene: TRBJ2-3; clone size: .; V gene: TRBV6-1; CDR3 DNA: TGTGCCAGCAGTGAAACAGGGGGAATAGATACGCAGTATTTT; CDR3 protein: CASSETGGIDTQYF
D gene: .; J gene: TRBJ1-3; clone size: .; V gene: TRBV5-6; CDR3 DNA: TGTGCCAGCAGTGCCTCGACAGGAGCCGGAAACACCATATATTTT; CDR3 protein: CASSASTGAGNTIYF
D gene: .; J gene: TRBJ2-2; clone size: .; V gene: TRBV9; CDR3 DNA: TGTGCCAGCAGCGCAGGGGCGGTGACCGGGGAGCTGTTTTTT; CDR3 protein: CASSAGAVTGELFF
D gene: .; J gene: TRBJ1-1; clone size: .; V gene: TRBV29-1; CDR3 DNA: TGCAGCGTGGGGTCAGGTGGAGGGAGATTTTCTGAAGCTTTCTTT; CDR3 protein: CSVGSGGGRFSEAFF
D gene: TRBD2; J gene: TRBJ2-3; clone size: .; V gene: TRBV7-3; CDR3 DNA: TGTGCCAGCAGCCCATCGGGGAGCGGGAGTACAGATACGCAGTATTTT; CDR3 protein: CASSPSGSGSTDTQYF
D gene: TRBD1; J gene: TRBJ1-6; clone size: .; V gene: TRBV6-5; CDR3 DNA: TGTGCCAGCAGTTACCGGGACAGGGATTCACCCCTCCACTTT; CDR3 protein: CASSYRDRDSPLHF
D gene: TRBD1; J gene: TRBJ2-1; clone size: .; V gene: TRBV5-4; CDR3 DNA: TGTGCCAGCAGCTGGGACCGTGGACAGGGCAATGAGCAGTTCTTC; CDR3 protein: CASSWDRGQGNEQFF
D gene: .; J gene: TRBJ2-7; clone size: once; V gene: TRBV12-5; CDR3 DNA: TGTGCTAGTGGTTTATCCGTATTATCCTACGAGCAGTACTTC; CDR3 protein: CASGLSVLSYEQYF
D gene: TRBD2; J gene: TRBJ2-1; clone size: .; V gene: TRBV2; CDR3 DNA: TGTGCCAGCAGGAGACTAGCGGGAGGAGTAGGGCACAATGAGCAGTTCTTC; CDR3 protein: CASRRLAGGVGHNEQFF
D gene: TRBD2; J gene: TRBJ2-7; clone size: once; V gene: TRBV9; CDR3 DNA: TGTGCCAGCAGCCCCACTAGCGGAGCTTCCTACGAGCAGTACTTC; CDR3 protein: CASSPTSGASYEQYF
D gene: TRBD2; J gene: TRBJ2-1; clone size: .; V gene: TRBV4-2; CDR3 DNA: TGTGCCAGCAGCCAAGGAGGCGGGGGGGCATACAATGAGCAGTTCTTC; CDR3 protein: CASSQGGGGAYNEQFF
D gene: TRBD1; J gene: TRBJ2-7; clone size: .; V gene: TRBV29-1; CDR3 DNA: TGCAGCGTGGCCCTGTACAGGGGGCTGAACTACGAGCAGTACTTC; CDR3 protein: CSVALYRGLNYEQYF
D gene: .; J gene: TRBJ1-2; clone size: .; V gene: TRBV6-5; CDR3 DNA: TGTGCCAGCGAGGGAACCTATGGCTACACCTTC; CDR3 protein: CASEGTYGYTF
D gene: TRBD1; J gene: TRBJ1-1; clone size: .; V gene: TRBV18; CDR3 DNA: TGTGCCAGCTCACCGTCCAGGTCAGGGGGAATGAACACTGAAGCTTTCTTT; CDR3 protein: CASSPSRSGGMNTEAFF
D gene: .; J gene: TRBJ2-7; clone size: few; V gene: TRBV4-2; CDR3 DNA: TGTGCCAGCAGCCAAGGGCGGTACGAGCAGTACTTC; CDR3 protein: CASSQGRYEQYF
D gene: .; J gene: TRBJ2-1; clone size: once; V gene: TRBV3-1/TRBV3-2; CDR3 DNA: TGTGCCAGCAGCCAGGGGCCGGCGCAGTTCTTC; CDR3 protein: CASSQGPAQFF